This T cell receptor beta chain was documented in a study of CD8 T cells in ankylosing spondylitis. TCRdb ran MiXCR on the 5' RACE reads and lists one entry per CDR3 protein. The profile shows about 340,000 distinct CDR3 sequences, under 15% of them singletons. The CDR3 totals 13 residues. The germline V and J ends were trimmed by 5 bases and 6 bases, with 15 bases remaining between them. Germline values: CDR1 DFQATT, CDR2 SNEGSKA (reference sequence). This clonotype was obtained from a male donor with ankylosing spondylitis or in good health (not recorded which). Sample: blood, either unsorted or a sorted T cell fraction (not recorded which). The J gene is TRBJ2-3, the V gene TRBV20-1; D uncertain. Here the CDR3 reads CSAFGPSGDTQYF. The CDR3 DNA sequence: TGCAGTGCTTTTGGACCGTCTGGGGATACGCAGTATTTT.